These 21 T cell receptor beta chains originate from one sample sequenced in a study of control samples from healthy donors and cancer patients. The method was immunoSEQ multiplex PCR; TCRdb's version includes in-frame clones alone and lacks a portion of them. The sample shows 95,000 to 150,000 clones, about 87% of them seen only once. Sequenced sample: blood. The receptors come from a man in his forties in good health.

The chain has TRBV19 and TRBJ1-3, with 8 bases aligning to TRBD1. The ends lost 8 bases at V and 6 bases at J; junction bases unmatched: 15. Germline lookup yields CDR1 LNHDA and CDR2 SQIVND (reference sequence). This CDR3 is 16 amino acids long. CDR3 nucleotides: TGTGCCAGTCGACGAAAGCCTCAGGGGGCGGAAAACACCATATATTTT. Protein sequence: CASRRKPQGAENTIYF.

This clone showed up just once. The chain employs TRBV9 and TRBJ2-3; D not resolved. The CDR3 totals 18 residues. V dropped 1 base and J dropped 2 bases, with 20 bases sitting between them. Germline CDR1 SGDLS, CDR2 YYNGEE. The CDR3 reads CASSVRTDGLLYTDTQYF. The CDR3 nucleotides read TGTGCCAGCAGCGTACGTACTGACGGGCTCCTATACACAGATACGCAGTATTTT. The variable domain in full, with the rest retrieved from reference TRBV9 and TRBJ2-3, is DSGVTQTPKHLITATGQRVTLRCSPRSGDLSVYWYQQSLDQGLQFLIQYYNGEERAKGNILERFSAQQFPDLHSELNLSSLELGDSALYFCASSVRTDGLLYTDTQYFGPGTRLTVL.

The chain carries TRBV29-1 and TRBJ1-2, with 7 nucleotides matching TRBD1. CDR1 is SQVTM and CDR2 is ANQGSEA in the germline V gene. CDR3 length equals 14 residues. The ends lost 6 bases at V and 4 bases at J; junction bases unmatched: 11. The CDR3 DNA reads as TGCAGCGTGGCCGGGACAGAGCTCTTCTATGGCTACACCTTC. It codes for CSVAGTELFYGYTF. Looking up the rest from reference TRBV29-1 and TRBJ1-2 gives the full variable domain: SAVISQKPSRDICQRGTSLTIQCQVDSQVTMMFWYRQQPGQSLTLIATANQGSEATYESGFVIDKFPISRPNLTFSTLTVSNMSPEDSSIYLCSVAGTELFYGYTFGSGTRLTVV.

The table lists this clone with a few counts. The chain is built from TRBV7-8 and TRBJ2-7, with TRBD2 matching 9 bases. The germline gives CDR1 SGHVS, CDR2 FQNEAQ. The CDR3 has 15 residues. The ends lost 1 base at V and 7 bases at J; junction bases unmatched: 8. In DNA, the CDR3 is TGTGCCAGCAGCTTAGTAGGCGGGGGGGCAGGAGAGCAGTACTTC. Translating it yields CASSLVGGGAGEQYF.

This clone was counted between two and nine times. The genes are TRBV5-8 and TRBJ1-3, with TRBD1 as a possible D gene (6 bases). Germline CDR1 SGHTS, CDR2 YDEGEE. V lost 3 bases to trimming and J lost 4 bases, with 11 bases between them. The CDR3 runs 14 residues. The CDR3 protein is CASSSGVRGNTIYF. For the CDR3, the DNA is TGTGCCAGCAGCTCAGGGGTGAGGGGAAACACCATATATTTT.

This clone was found once. The chain is built from TRBV6-4 and TRBJ2-5; TRBD2 matches at 15 bases. Trimming at V came to 6 bases and at J to 5 bases, leaving 1 base not matched to a gene. This CDR3 has 14 residues. Germline CDR1 reads MRHNA; CDR2 reads SNTAGT. The CDR3 bases are TGTGCCAGCAGGGGACTAGCGGGGGGTGAGACCCAGTACTTC. This sequence encodes CASRGLAGGETQYF.

V gene TRBV7-9 combines with J gene TRBJ1-2; weak D call: TRBD1 (5 bases). Trimming shortened V by 7 bases and J by 1 base, and 16 bases separated the two germline ends. The CDR3 is 15 amino acids. Germline CDR1 SEHNR, CDR2 FQNEAQ (reference sequence). CDR3 coding DNA: TGTGCCAGCAACCCCCTCAGGGATCTTAACTATGGCTACACCTTC. Translating gives CASNPLRDLNYGYTF.

This clone was counted between two and nine times. The chain couples TRBV19 to TRBJ1-6; D is uncertain. V was trimmed by 1 base and J by 9 bases, leaving 10 bases between them. The CDR3 extends over 14 amino acids. Germline-derived CDR1 and CDR2 are LNHDA and SQIVND (reference sequence). CDR3 nucleotide sequence: TGTGCCAGTAGTATAGTTGGGAAAAGTTCACCCCTCCACTTT. This translates into CASSIVGKSSPLHF.

V is TRBV16 and J is TRBJ1-2; D is possibly TRBD1 (5 bases). CDR3 size: 12 residues. Germline V CDR1 and CDR2: KGHSY, FQNENV. Between the trimmed V and J ends, which lost 3 bases and 8 bases, there was a span of 10 bases. DNA for the CDR3: TGTGCCAGCAGCCACCAGGGTGGGGGCTACACCTTC. This gives the protein CASSHQGGGYTF.

The rearrangement uses TRBV18 and TRBJ2-3; TRBD2 matches 10 bases. Germline V gene data show CDR1 as KGHSH and CDR2 as LQKENI. The CDR3 length is 16 residues. Unmatched junction bases numbered 9, after V lost 4 bases and J lost 5 bases. CDR3 coding DNA: TGTGCCAGCTCACGAAAAGCGGGGGGGCCGGAAGATACGCAGTATTTT. This encodes CASSRKAGGPEDTQYF. Using reference TRBV18 and TRBJ2-3 for the parts outside the CDR3, the full variable domain is NAGVMQNPRHLVRRRGQEARLRCSPMKGHSHVYWYRQLPEEGLKFMVYLQKENIIDESGMPKERFSAEFPKEGPSILRIQQVVRGDSAAYFCASSRKAGGPEDTQYFGPGTRLTVL.

The rearrangement links TRBV3-1 (or the pseudogene TRBV3-2) to TRBJ2-7; D perhaps matches TRBD2 (7 bases). The CDR3 spans 15 residues. From germline, CDR1 is LGHDT and CDR2 YNNKEL (reference sequence). V was shortened by 4 bases and J by 7 bases, with 20 bases between the two germline ends. The CDR3 nucleotides are TGTGCCAGCAGCCCGAGTCGAGGGGGGGCTGTGGAGCAGTACTTC. It yields the protein CASSPSRGGAVEQYF.

DNA for the CDR3: TGTGCCAGCAGCCCAGAATCGGGGAACACCGGGGAGCTGTTTTTT. It is translated as CASSPESGNTGELFF. The chain carries TRBV7-9 and TRBJ2-2; D is uncertain. The V gene's germline CDR1 is SEHNR and CDR2 FQNEAQ (reference sequence). Trimming shortened V by 5 bases and J by 1 base, and 11 bases separated the two germline ends. The CDR3 consists of 15 residues. Together with reference TRBV7-9 and TRBJ2-2, the CDR3 gives the full variable domain: DTGVSQNPRHKITKRGQNVTFRCDPISEHNRLYWYRQTLGQGPEFLTYFQNEAQLEKSRLLSDRFSAERPKGSFSTLEIQRTEQGDSAMYLCASSPESGNTGELFFGEGSRLTVL.

The rearrangement joins TRBV5-8 to TRBJ1-2; D gene uncertain. CDR1 is SGHTS, CDR2 YDEGEE, per germline. The CDR3 covers 15 residues. Trimming stripped 0 bases from V and 6 bases from J, with 15 bases between. CDR3 loop: CASSLVAQTMDGYTF. As DNA, the CDR3 is TGTGCCAGCAGCTTGGTAGCTCAGACGATGGATGGCTACACCTTC.

The chain has TRBV21-1 and TRBJ1-6; TRBD1 is the table's D call and was not checked against the DNA. TRBV21-1 is a pseudogene. The CDR3 spans 17 residues. The CDR3 loop reads CASSKKGRVGYNSPLHF. CDR3 DNA sequence: TGTGCCAGCAGCAAAAAGGGCAGGGTAGGCTATAATTCACCCCTCCACTTT.

This chain uses TRBV5-1 with TRBJ2-3; TRBD1 might be the D (6 bases). Germline V gene data show CDR1 as SGHRS and CDR2 as YFSETQ. The CDR3 has 18 amino acids. V was pared by 5 bases and J by 5 bases, with 27 bases between. For the CDR3, the DNA is TGCGCCAGCAGACATCGCCTGGACAGCTTGGGTGTTGGAGATACGCAGTATTTT. It specifies CASRHRLDSLGVGDTQYF.

The CDR3 sequence is CASSAMGRTDTQYF. As DNA, the CDR3 is TGTGCCAGCAGTGCCATGGGACGCACAGATACGCAGTATTTT. V is TRBV6-4 and J is TRBJ2-3; perhaps D is TRBD1 or TRBD2 (5 bases each). The CDR3 consists of 14 residues. Trimming removed 4 bases at V and 1 base at J, with 9 bases between. CDR1 is MRHNA and CDR2 is SNTAGT in the germline V gene.

This chain joins TRBV25-1 and TRBJ2-6; a weak D match, TRBD2 (5 bases). V gave up 4 bases and J gave up 0 bases, with 13 bases separating them. The germline CDR1 and CDR2 sequences are MGHDK and SYGVNS. CDR3 length: 17 amino acids. CDR3 sequence: CASSAGIRDSGANVLTF. CDR3 nucleotide sequence: TGTGCCAGCAGTGCCGGGATTCGCGACTCTGGGGCCAACGTCCTGACTTTC.

The chain couples TRBV3-1 (or the pseudogene TRBV3-2) to TRBJ1-2; a possible D gene is TRBD1 (6 bases). This CDR3 has 15 amino acids. Germline V CDR1 and CDR2: LGHDT, YNNKEL (reference sequence). The V and J ends lost 0 bases and 1 base respectively, with 9 bases between them. As DNA, the CDR3 is TGTGCCAGCAGCCAAGACCAGGGGATTAACTATGGCTACACCTTC. Residues: CASSQDQGINYGYTF.

The chain links TRBV30 to TRBJ2-7, with TRBD2 matching over 11 bases. V was clipped by 2 bases and J by 2 bases; unmatched bases: 5. The CDR3 runs 15 residues. Looked up from germline, CDR1 is GTSNPN and CDR2 is SVGIG (reference sequence). CDR3: CAWSPLAGGAYEQYF. CDR3 in DNA: TGTGCCTGGAGTCCCCTAGCGGGGGGTGCCTACGAGCAGTACTTC.

V usage is TRBV6-6 and J usage is TRBJ2-7; possibly TRBD1 or TRBD2 for D (5 bases each). The length of the CDR3 is 12 residues. V dropped 7 bases and J dropped 3 bases, with 10 bases sitting between them. CDR1 MNHNY and CDR2 SVGAGI come from the germline V gene (reference sequence). CDR3 region: CASTRDGYEQYF. In DNA, the CDR3 is TGTGCCAGCACCAGGGACGGCTACGAGCAGTACTTC.

This clone was observed a single time. J is TRBJ1-6 and V is TRBV2; D gene uncertain. The CDR3 contains 14 residues. Germline CDR1 and CDR2: SNHLY and FYNNEI. V was shortened by 7 bases and J by 9 bases, with 16 bases between the two germline ends. CDR3 coding DNA: TGTGCCAGCATCACGGGGATAGAGGGTTCACCCCTCCACTTT. The encoded protein is CASITGIEGSPLHF.